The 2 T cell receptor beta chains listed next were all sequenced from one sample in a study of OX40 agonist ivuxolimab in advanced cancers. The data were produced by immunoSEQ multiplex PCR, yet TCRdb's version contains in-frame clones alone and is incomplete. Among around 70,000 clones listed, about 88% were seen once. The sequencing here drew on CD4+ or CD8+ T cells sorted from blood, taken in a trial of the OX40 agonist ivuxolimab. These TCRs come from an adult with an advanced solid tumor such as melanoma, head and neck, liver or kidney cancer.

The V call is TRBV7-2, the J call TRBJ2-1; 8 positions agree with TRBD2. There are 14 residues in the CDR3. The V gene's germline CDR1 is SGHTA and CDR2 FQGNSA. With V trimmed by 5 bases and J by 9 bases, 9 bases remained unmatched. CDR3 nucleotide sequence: TGTGCCAGCAGCCCCCAGCGGGGGCGAGGTGAGCAGTTCTTC. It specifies CASSPQRGRGEQFF.

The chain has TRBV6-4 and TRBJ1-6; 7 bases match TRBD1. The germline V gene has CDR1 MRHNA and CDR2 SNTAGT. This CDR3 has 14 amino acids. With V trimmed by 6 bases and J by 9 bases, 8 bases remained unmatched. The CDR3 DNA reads TGTGCCAGCAGCGTACAGGGGATGGGTTCACCCCTCCACTTT. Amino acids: CASSVQGMGSPLHF.